A selection of T cell receptor beta chains follows, all from one sample in a study of cytomegalovirus exposure and HLA in healthy donors. Assay: immunoSEQ multiplex PCR; the TCRdb copy retains only in-frame clones and omits some. The sample lists approximately 150,000 clones; roughly 83% were seen once. The sample taken for sequencing was PBMCs. These receptors came from a man aged 25-40 years in good health and CMV-seropositive. Each CDR3 is given with its conserved first and last residue. Fields, in order: D gene, V gene, J gene, clone size, CDR3 DNA, CDR3 protein. The D gene is left open where the match is weak. The size of a clone is reported for some rows only, either as once, few or many, or as a class for expanded clones.

>TRBD2|TRBV7-2|TRBJ2-3|.
TGTGCCAGCAGCCGGCTGGGGGTAGCGGGGGGTGCTAGCACAGATACGCAGTATTTT
CASSRLGVAGGASTDTQYF
>TRBD1|TRBV2|TRBJ2-1|.
TGTGCCAGCCAGGGGGAGAGCACCTACAATGAGCAGTTCTTC
CASQGESTYNEQFF
>TRBD1|TRBV13|TRBJ1-5|.
TGTGCCAGCAGCGGCAGGGGGGAGTATAGCAATCAGCCCCAGCATTTT
CASSGRGEYSNQPQHF
>.|TRBV15|TRBJ2-3|.
TGTGCCACCAGCAAGGCGGGGCGCACAGATACGCAGTATTTT
CATSKAGRTDTQYF
>.|TRBV11-2|TRBJ2-1|.
TGTGCCAGCAGCTCTGAGGGCTTTAACAATGAGCAGTTCTTC
CASSSEGFNNEQFF
>TRBD1|TRBV7-6|TRBJ2-2|.
TGTGCCAGCAGCACCGACAGGGTCCGGGACGGGGAGCTGTTTTTT
CASSTDRVRDGELFF
>.|TRBV9|TRBJ2-3|once
TGTGCCAGCGGTCGAGCCGCAGGGGATACGCAGTATTTT
CASGRAAGDTQYF
>TRBD1|TRBV19|TRBJ1-5|few
TGTGCCAGTAGTCTATCGGACAGGGAAAGGAGCAATCAGCCCCAGCATTTT
CASSLSDRERSNQPQHF
>TRBD1|TRBV6-1|TRBJ2-7|.
TGTGCCAGCTGGTCCGGGACAGGTAAACCCTACGAGCAGTACTTC
CASWSGTGKPYEQYF
>.|TRBV28|TRBJ2-7|.
TGTGCCAGCAGTTTAGCCGTCGGGGGACCCTACGAGCAGTACTTC
CASSLAVGGPYEQYF
>TRBD2|TRBV9|TRBJ2-3|.
TGTGCCAGCAGCGTCGTTCTAGCGGGGAGCACAGATACGCAGTATTTT
CASSVVLAGSTDTQYF
>.|TRBV6-5|TRBJ2-7|.
TGTGCCAGCAGTTATCAGGGTTTCGAGCAGTACTTC
CASSYQGFEQYF
>.|TRBV28|TRBJ1-2|.
TGTGCCAGCACCCCCGGGGAGGACTATGGCTACACCTTC
CASTPGEDYGYTF
>TRBD1|TRBV28|TRBJ1-5|.
TGTGCCAGCAGTTTACAGGACAGGGGAAATCAGCCCCAGCATTTT
CASSLQDRGNQPQHF
>.|TRBV2|TRBJ1-1|.
TGTGCCTTAAGGGGGGGCACTGAAGCTTTCTTT
CALRGGTEAFF
>.|TRBV7-2|TRBJ2-5|once
TGTGCCAGCAGCTCAGGACTCTTTTTCCAAGAGACCCAGTACTTC
CASSSGLFFQETQYF
>TRBD1|TRBV6-5|TRBJ1-1|.
TGTGCCAGCAGGGGACAGGGGGTGCCTGAAGCTTTCTTT
CASRGQGVPEAFF
>.|TRBV4-1|TRBJ2-3|.
TGCGCCAGCAGCCAAGATCGAAGCGCCCCGAGGGGCACAGATACGCAGTATTTT
CASSQDRSAPRGTDTQYF
>.|TRBV2|TRBJ1-3|.
TGTGCCAGCAGTGAAAAGCGGGGCAGGCGGAACACCATATATTTT
CASSEKRGRRNTIYF
>TRBD2|TRBV6-5|TRBJ2-3|.
TGTGCCAGCAGCCGTAGCGGGGATACGCAGTATTTT
CASSRSGDTQYF
>TRBD2|TRBV7-3|TRBJ2-3|.
TGTGCCAGCAGCCTCGGGACTAAAGAGACAGATACGCAGTATTTT
CASSLGTKETDTQYF
>TRBD2|TRBV11-2|TRBJ2-7|.
TGTGCCAGCAGCTTCGGTCTAGCGGGGGCCGCCTCCTACGAGCAGTACTTC
CASSFGLAGAASYEQYF
>.|TRBV5-1|TRBJ1-1|.
TGCGCCAGCAGCTCTCAGGGTAACACTGAAGCTTTCTTT
CASSSQGNTEAFF
>TRBD1|TRBV28|TRBJ1-4|.
TGTGCCAGCAGAGAGACAGGGCGGGGTGAAAAACTGTTTTTT
CASRETGRGEKLFF